This TCR beta chain was captured in a study of OX40 agonist ivuxolimab in advanced cancers. Whole-study context: Around 40% of patients had received prior checkpoint inhibitor therapy. One patient with hepatocellular carcinoma and two with cutaneous melanoma, three in all, had partial responses. Broader study findings: In the expanded peripheral T cells, antigen specificity was never determined. Clonal expansion was seen in CD4+ and CD8+ blood T cells by week 6 at 0.1 to 3.0 mg/kg.

Germline V CDR1 and CDR2: MNHEY, SMNVEV (reference sequence). The CDR3 consists of 16 residues. V was shortened by 0 bases and J by 1 base, with 13 bases between the two germline ends. The data were produced by immunoSEQ multiplex PCR, yet TCRdb's version contains in-frame clones alone and is incomplete. This sample yields about 25,000 clones, of which approximately 86% are seen a single time; about 15% belongs to the top ten. As for this clone: What it binds is unknown.

This chain uses TRBV27 with TRBJ2-7, with D possibly being TRBD1 (7 bases). The material was CD4+ or CD8+ T cells sorted from blood, obtained in a trial of the OX40 agonist ivuxolimab. The sequence was obtained from an adult with an advanced solid tumor such as melanoma, head and neck, liver or kidney cancer. The CDR3 region is CASSLSGQGGSYEQYF. DNA of the CDR3: TGTGCCAGCAGTTTATCTGGGCAGGGGGGTTCCTACGAGCAGTACTTC.